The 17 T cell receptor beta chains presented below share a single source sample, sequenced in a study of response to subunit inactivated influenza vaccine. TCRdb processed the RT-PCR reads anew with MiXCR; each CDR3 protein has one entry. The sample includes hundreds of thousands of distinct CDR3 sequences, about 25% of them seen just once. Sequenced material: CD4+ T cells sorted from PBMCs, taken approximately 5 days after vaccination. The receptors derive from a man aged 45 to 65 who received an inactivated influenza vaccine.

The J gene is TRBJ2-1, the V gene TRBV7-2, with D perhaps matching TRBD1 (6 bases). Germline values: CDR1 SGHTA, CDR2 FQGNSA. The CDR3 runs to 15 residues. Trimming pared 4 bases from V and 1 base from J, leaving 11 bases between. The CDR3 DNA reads TGTGCCAGCAGCTATGACAGGCCTTCCTACAATGAGCAGTTCTTC. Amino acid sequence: CASSYDRPSYNEQFF.

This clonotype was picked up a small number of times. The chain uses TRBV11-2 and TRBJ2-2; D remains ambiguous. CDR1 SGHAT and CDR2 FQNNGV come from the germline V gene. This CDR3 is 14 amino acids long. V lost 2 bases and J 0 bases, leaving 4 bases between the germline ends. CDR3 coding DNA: TGTGCCAGCAGCTTACCATCGAACACCGGGGAGCTGTTTTTT. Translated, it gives CASSLPSNTGELFF.

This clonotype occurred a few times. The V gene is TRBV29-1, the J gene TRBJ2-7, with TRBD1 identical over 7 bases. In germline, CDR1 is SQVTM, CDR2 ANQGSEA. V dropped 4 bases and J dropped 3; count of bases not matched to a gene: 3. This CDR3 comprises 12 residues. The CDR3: CSVGQGVYEQYF. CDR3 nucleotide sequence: TGCAGCGTTGGGCAGGGGGTCTACGAGCAGTACTTC.

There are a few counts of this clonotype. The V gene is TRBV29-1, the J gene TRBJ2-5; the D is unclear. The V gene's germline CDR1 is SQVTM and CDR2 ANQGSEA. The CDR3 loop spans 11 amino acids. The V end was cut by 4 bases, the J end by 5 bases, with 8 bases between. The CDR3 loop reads CSVVFSETQYF. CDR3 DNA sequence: TGCAGCGTTGTCTTTTCGGAGACCCAGTACTTC.

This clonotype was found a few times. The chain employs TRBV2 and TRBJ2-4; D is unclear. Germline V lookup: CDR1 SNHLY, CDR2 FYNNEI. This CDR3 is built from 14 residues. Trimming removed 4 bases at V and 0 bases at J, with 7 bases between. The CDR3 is CASSVSGAKNIQYF. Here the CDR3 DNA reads TGTGCCAGCAGTGTCTCAGGAGCCAAAAACATTCAGTACTTC.

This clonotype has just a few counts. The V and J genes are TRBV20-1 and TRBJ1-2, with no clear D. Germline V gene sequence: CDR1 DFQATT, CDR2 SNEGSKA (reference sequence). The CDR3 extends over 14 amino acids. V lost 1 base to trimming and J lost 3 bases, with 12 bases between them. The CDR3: CSARGTNSDYGYTF. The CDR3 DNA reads TGCAGTGCTAGAGGAACCAACAGTGACTATGGCTACACCTTC.

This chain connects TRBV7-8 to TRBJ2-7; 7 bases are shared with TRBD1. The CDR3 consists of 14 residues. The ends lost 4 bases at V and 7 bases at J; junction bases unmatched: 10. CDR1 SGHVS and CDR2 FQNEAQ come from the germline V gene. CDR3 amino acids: CASSSTRQGREQYF. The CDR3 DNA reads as TGTGCCAGCAGCTCCACCAGACAGGGAAGAGAGCAGTACTTC.

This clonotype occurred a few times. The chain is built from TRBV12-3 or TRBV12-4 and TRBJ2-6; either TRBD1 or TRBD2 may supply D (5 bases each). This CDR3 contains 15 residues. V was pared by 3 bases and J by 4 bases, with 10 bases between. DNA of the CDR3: TGTGCCAGCAGTTTTGGGGGAATAGGGGCCAACGTCCTGACTTTC. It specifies CASSFGGIGANVLTF.

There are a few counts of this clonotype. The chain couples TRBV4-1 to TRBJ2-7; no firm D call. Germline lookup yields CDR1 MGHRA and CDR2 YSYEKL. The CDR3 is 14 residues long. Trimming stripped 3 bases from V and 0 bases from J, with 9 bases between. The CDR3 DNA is TGCGCCAGCAGCCACATGGACGGCTCCTACGAGCAGTACTTC. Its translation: CASSHMDGSYEQYF.

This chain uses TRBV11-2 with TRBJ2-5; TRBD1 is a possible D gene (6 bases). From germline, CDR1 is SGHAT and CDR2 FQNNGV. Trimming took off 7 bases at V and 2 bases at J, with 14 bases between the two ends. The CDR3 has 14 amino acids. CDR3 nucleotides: TGTGCCAGCACCTTCGACAGGCTACAAGAGACCCAGTACTTC. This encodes CASTFDRLQETQYF.

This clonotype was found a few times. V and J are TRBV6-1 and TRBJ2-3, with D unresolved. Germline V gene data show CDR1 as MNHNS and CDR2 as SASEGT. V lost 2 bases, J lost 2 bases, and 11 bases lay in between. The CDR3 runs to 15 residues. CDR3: CASSEMAGTTDTQYF. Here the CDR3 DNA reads TGTGCCAGCAGTGAAATGGCAGGCACCACAGATACGCAGTATTTT.

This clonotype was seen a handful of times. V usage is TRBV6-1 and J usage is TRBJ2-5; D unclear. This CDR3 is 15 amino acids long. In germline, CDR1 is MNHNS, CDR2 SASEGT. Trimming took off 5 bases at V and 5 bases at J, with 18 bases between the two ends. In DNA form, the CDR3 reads TGTGCCAGCAGTCAAAACCACCTTGCAGGCGAGACCCAGTACTTC. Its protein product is CASSQNHLAGETQYF.

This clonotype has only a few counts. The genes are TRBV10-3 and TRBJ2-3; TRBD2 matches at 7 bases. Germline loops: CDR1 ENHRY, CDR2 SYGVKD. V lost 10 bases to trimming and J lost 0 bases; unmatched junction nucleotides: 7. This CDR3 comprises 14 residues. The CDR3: CATSTSESTDTQYF. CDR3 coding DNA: TGTGCCACCTCAACTAGCGAAAGCACAGATACGCAGTATTTT.

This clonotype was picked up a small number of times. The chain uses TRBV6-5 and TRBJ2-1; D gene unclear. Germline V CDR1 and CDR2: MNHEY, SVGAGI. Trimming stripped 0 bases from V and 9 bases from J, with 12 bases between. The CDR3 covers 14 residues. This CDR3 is CASSYSFLLPEQFF. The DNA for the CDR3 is TGTGCCAGCAGTTACTCGTTTCTCTTGCCTGAGCAGTTCTTC.

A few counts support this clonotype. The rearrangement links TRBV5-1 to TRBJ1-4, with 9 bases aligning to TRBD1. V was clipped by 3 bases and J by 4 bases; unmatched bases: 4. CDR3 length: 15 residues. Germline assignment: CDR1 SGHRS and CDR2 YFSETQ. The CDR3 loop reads CASSSTGGLNEKLFF. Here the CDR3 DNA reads TGCGCCAGCAGCTCGACAGGGGGTCTTAATGAAAAACTGTTTTTT.

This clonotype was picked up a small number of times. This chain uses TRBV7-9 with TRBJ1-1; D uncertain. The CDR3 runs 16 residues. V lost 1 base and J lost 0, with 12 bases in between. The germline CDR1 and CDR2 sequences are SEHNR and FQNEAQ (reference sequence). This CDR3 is CASSLVDGSMNTEAFF. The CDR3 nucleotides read TGTGCCAGCAGCTTAGTGGACGGAAGCATGAACACTGAAGCTTTCTTT.

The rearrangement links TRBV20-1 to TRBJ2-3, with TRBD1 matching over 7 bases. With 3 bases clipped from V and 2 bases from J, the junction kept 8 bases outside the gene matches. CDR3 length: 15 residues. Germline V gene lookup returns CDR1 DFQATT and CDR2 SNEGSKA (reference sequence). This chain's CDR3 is CSASSGTANTDTQYF. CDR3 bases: TGCAGTGCTAGTTCCGGGACAGCGAACACAGATACGCAGTATTTT.